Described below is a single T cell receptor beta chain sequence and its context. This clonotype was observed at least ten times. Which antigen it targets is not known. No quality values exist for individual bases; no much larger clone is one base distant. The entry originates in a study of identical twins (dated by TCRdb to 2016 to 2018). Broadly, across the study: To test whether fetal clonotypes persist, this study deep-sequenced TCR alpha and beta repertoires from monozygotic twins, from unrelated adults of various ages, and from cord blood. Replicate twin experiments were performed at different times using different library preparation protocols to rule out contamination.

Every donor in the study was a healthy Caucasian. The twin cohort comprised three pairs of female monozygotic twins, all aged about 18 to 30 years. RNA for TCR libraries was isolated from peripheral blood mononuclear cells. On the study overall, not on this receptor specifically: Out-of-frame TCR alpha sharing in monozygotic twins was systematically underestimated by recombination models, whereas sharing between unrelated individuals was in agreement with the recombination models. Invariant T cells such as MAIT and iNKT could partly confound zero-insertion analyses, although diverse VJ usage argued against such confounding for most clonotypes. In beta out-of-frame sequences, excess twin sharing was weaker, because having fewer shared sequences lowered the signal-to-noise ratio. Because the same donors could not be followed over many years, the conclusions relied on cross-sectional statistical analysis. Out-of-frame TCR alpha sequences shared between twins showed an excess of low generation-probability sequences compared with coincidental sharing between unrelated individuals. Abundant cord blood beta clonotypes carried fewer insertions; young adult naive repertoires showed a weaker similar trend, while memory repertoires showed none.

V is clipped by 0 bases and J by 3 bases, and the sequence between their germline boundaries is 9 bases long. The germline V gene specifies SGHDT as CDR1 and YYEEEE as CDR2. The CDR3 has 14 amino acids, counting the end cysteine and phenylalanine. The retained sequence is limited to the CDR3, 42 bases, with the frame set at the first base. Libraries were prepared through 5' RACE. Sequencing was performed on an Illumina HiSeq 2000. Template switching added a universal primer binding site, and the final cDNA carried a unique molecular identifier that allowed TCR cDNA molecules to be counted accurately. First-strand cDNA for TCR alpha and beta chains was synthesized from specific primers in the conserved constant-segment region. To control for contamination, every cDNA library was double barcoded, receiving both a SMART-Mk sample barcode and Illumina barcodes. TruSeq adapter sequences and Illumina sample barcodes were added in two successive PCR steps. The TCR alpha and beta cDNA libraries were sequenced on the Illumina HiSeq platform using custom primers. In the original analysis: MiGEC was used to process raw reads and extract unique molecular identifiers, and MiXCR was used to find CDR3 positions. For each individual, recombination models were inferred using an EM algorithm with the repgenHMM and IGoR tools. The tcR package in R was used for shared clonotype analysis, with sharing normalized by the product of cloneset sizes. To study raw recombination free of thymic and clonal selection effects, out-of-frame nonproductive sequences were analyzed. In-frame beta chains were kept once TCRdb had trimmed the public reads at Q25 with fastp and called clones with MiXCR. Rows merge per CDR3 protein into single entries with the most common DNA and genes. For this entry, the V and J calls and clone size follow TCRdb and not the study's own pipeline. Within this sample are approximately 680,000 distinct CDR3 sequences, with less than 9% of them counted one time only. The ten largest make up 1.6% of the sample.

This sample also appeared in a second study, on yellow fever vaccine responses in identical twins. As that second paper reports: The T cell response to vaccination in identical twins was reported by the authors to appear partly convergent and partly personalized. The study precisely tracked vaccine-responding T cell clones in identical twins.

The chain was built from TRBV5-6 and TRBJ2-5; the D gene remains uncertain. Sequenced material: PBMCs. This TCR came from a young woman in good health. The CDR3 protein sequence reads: CASSLVLREETQYF. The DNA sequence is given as TGTGCCAGCAGCTTGGTCCTCCGCGAAGAGACCCAGTACTTC.